This T cell receptor (beta chain) was observed in a study of cytomegalovirus exposure and HLA in healthy donors. As for the study in general: Clustering assigned around 77% of the approximately 430 genotyped donors to the Caucasian-associated ancestry cluster.

For this clone: Its antigen is as yet unknown.

Study-wide findings and caveats: Donors were assumed by presence/absence analyses to have roughly uniform sequencing depth. Some segments of the V type, notably TRBV6-2 and TRBV6-3, were excluded as indistinguishable. Upon later analysis, TCR association rates were observed to vary by HLA locus, being highest for DRB1 and lowest for HLA-C.

Amplification used 60 Vbeta primers and 13 Jbeta primers. Clones were read by immunoSEQ multiplex PCR, and TCRdb kept only the in-frame ones, dropping some. Of 130,000 or so clones in the sample, about three quarters were seen once. Germline assignment: CDR1 SGHNT and CDR2 YENEEA. V was trimmed by 4 bases and J by 5 bases, leaving 8 bases between them. This CDR3 has 12 residues. The chain joins TRBV11-3 to TRBJ2-5; the D gene is possibly TRBD1 (6 bases). Sequencing was carried out using PBMCs. This sequence was found in a man aged 50 or older in good health and CMV-seropositive. The CDR3 DNA sequence: TGTGCCAGCAGCTGGGACACTGAGACCCAGTACTTC. It specifies CASSWDTETQYF.